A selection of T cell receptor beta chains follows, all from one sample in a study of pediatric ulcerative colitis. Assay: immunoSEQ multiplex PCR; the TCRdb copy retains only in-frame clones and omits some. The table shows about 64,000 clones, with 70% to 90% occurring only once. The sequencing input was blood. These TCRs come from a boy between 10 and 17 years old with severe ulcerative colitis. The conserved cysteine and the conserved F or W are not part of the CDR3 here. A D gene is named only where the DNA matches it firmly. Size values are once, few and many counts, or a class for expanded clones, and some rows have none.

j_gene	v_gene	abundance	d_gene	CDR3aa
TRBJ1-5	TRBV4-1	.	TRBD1	ASSQDFVGTGVFRNQPQH
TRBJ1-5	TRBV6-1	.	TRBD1	ASNTGGGIQPQH
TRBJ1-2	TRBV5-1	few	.	ASSLMTGYGYT
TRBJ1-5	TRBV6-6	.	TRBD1	ASTMTGVNQPQH
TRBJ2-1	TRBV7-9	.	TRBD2	ASSGLAGGTYNEQF
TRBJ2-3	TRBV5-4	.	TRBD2	ASNSAGMEDTQY
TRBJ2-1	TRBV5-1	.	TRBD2	ASSLGTSGNEQF
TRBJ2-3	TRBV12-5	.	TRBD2	ASGLGLAGGDTQY
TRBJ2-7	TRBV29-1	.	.	SVGPERHSYEQY
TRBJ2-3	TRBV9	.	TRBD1	ASSVAGQEGTQY
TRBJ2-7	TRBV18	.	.	ASSPGGTGSYEQY
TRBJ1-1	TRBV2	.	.	ASSDTLSTEAF
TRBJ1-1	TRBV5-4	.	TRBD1	ASSPDRGRTEAF
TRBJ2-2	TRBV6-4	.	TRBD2	ASMAGVSSGELF
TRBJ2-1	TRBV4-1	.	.	ASSQVRHEQF
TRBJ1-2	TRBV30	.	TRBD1	AWRYGGQEPGYT
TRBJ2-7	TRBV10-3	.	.	AISEGLDSSYEQY
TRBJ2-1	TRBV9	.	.	ASSSRQDNEQF
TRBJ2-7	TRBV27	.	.	ASSPQGPYEQY
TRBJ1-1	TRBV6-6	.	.	ASTQEGVLLLTEAF
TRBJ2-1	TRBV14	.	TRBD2	ASSQLGGLYNEQF
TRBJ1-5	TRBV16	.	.	ASSPDTFSTGIHQPQH
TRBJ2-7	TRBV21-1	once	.	ASSTRGTSANSYEQY
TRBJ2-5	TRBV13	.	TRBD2	ASSLGASGETQY
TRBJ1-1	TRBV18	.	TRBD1	ASSMGAPGQGLEAF
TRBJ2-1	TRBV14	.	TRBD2	ASSQGTSGRLF
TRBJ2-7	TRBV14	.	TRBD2	ASSGTGGPYEQY
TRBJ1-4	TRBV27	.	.	ASSLHGAGEKLF
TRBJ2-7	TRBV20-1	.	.	SARRAGEQY
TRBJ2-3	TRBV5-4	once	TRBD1	ASSWGQGTDTQY
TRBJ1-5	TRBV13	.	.	ASSFRPGPQH
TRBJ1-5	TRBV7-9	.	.	ASSLAPADQPQH
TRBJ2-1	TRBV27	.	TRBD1	ASSLSGQGYSYNEQF
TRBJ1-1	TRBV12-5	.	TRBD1	ASGLVLGQAAMNTEAF
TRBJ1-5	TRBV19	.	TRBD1	ASSLHHTGDSNQPQH
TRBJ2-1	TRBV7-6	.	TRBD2	ASSASGSEQF
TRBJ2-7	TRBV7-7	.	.	ASSLAAGNEQY
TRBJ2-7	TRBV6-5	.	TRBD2	ASSYTSGSSYEQY
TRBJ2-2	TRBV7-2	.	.	ASSSTGRGIGELF
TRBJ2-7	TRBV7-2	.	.	ASSLARALSYEQY
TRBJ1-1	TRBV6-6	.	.	ASSSRGQTLEAF
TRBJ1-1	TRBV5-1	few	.	ASSLGNMNTEAF
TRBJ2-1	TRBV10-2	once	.	ASSPAYNEQF
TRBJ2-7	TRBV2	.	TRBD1	ASSGQGVYEQY